This T cell receptor beta chain was identified in a study of beta chain features in type 1 diabetes. In the study overall: Across all samples, approximately 99 million sorted cells were examined.

CD45RO/CCR7/CD25/CD127/CD95/CD27 separated CD4+ naive, central memory, regulatory and stem cell-like memory cells by sorting. General study points: Among patients with Type 1 diabetes, TCRB CDR3s were moderately but significantly shorter in every one of the four CD4+ subsets.

This clone has only a few counts. Antigen specificity is unknown. The V end lost 1 base, the J end lost 12 bases, and 9 bases lay between the germline ends. The germline gives CDR1 SGHTA, CDR2 FQGNSA. The CDR3 is 11 residues long. As every portion of the isolated RNA was reverse transcribed, the sequencing read expressed TCRB transcripts. Roughly 3.5 million reads per sample on average were obtained from naive, central memory and regulatory T cell samples. Sequenced by immunoSEQ multiplex PCR; TCRdb stores in-frame clones only, minus some. The repertoire holds almost 350,000 clones, about a tenth seen once, with around 1% in the top ten.

This clonotype was obtained from a man aged 25-45 years with type 1 diabetes. This chain uses TRBV7-2 with TRBJ1-1, with D possibly TRBD1 on 6 matching bases. Input material: central memory CD4+ T cells from blood. CDR3 DNA sequence: TGTGCCAGCAGCTTAGAGGGGGGGACTTTCTTT. Protein sequence: CASSLEGGTFF.